A single TCR beta chain is shown here with its context. Its antigen is not identified. The data are from a study of cytomegalovirus exposure and HLA in healthy donors. The study, taken as a whole, reports: Cytomegalovirus-associated status was assigned to fewer than 200 TCR beta chains.

With 0 bases clipped from V and 1 base from J, the junction kept 3 bases outside the gene matches. The germline CDR1 and CDR2 sequences are LNHDA and SQIVND (reference sequence). The CDR3 covers 17 residues. Clones were sequenced by immunoSEQ multiplex PCR, and TCRdb holds only the in-frame ones, with some missing. The repertoire holds approximately 90,000 clones, with about 93% as singletons. The chain is built from TRBV19 and TRBJ2-2; 9 bases map to TRBD1. Sequencing used PBMCs. This receptor was identified in a woman aged 30 to 39 in good health and CMV-seropositive. The CDR3 region is CASSIDGQGWNTGELFF. In DNA, the CDR3 is TGTGCCAGTAGTATAGATGGACAGGGGTGGAACACCGGGGAGCTGTTTTTT.